This T cell receptor beta chain was identified in a study of T cell responses to AZD1222 COVID-19 vaccine. On this clone: Its antigen is as yet unknown.

Study results and limitations: Nearly half of spike-specific TCRs reportedly go after variant regions that carry no mutations.

Sequenced by immunoSEQ multiplex PCR; TCRdb stores in-frame clones only, minus some. The sample has around 100,000 clones; approximately 87% are singletons. The CDR3 extends over 13 amino acids. With 6 bases removed from V and 10 bases from J, the gap between germline ends came to 18 bases. Germline V CDR1 and CDR2: MNHEY, SVGAGI. The chain joins TRBV6-5 to TRBJ1-2; no clear D. Sequencing was performed on peripheral blood, taken 28 days after the second AZD1222 dose. The clonotype was recovered from an adult who received the AZD1222 COVID-19 vaccine. The CDR3 DNA sequence: TGTGCCAGCAGAGTTTTCGGCCTCGCCCCCTACACCTTC. Amino acid sequence: CASRVFGLAPYTF.